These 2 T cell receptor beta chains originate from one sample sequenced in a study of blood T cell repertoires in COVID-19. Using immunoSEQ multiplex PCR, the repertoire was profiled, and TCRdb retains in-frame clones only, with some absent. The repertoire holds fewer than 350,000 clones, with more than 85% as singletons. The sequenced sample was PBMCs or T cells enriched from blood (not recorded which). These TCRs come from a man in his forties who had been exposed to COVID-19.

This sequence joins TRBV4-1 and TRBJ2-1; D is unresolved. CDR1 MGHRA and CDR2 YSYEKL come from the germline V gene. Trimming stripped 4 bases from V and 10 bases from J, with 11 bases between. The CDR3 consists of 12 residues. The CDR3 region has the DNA TGCGCCAGCAGCCTAACGAACGAGGAGCAGTTCTTC. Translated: CASSLTNEEQFF.

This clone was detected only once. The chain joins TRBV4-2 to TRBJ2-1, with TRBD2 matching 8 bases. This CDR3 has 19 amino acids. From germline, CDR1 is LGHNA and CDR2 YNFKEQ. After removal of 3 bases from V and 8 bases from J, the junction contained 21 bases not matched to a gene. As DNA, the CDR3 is TGTGCCAGCAGCCATACCCGAACCCGACTAGCGTTCTCGTTCCATGAGCAGTTCTTC. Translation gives CASSHTRTRLAFSFHEQFF.